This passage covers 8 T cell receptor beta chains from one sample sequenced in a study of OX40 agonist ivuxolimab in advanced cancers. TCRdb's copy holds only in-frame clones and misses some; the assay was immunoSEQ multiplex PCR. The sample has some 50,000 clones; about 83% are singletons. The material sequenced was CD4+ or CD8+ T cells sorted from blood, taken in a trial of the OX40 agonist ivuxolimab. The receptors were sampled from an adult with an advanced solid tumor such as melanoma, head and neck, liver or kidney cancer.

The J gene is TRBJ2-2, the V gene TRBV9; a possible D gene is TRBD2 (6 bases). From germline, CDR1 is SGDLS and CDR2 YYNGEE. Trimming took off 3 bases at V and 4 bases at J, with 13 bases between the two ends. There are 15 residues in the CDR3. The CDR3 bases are TGTGCCAGCAGCGCTACTAGCTATCGCACCGGGGAGCTGTTTTTT. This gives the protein CASSATSYRTGELFF.

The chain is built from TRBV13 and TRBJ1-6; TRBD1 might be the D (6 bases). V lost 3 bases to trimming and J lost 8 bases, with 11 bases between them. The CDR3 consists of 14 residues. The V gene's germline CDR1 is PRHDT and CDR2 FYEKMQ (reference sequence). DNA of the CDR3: TGTGCCAGCAGCTTTCGGGACACCGATTCACCCCTCCACTTT. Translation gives CASSFRDTDSPLHF.

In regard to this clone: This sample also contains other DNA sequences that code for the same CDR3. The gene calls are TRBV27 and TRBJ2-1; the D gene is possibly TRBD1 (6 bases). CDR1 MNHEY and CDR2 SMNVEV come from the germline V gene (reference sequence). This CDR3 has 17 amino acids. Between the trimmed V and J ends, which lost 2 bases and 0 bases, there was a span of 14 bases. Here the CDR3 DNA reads TGTGCCAGCAGTTTAGCAGGGGCCCTAATCTCCTACAATGAGCAGTTCTTC. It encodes CASSLAGALISYNEQFF.

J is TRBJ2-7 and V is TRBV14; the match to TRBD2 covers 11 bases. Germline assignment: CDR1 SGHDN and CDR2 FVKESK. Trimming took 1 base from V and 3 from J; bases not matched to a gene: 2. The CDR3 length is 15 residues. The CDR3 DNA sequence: TGTGCCAGCAGCCAAGGACTAGCGGGAATCTACGAGCAGTACTTC. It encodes CASSQGLAGIYEQYF.

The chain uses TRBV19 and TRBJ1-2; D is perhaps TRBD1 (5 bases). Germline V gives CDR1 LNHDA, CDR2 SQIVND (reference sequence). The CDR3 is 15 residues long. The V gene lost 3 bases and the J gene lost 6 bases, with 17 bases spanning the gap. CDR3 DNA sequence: TGTGCCAGTAGTATCCCCCGGGACTCCAGCCATGGCTACACCTTC. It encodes CASSIPRDSSHGYTF. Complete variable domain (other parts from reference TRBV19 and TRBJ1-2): DGGITQSPKYLFRKEGQNVTLSCEQNLNHDAMYWYRQDPGQGLRLIYYSQIVNDFQKGDIAEGYSVSREKKESFPLTVTSAQKNPTAFYLCASSIPRDSSHGYTFGSGTRLTVV.

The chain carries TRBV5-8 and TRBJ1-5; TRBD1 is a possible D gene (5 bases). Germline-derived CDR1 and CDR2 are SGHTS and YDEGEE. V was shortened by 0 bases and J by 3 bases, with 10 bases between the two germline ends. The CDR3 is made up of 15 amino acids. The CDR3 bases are TGTGCCAGCAGCTTGGGACAGAAAGTCAATCAGCCCCAGCATTTT. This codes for CASSLGQKVNQPQHF.

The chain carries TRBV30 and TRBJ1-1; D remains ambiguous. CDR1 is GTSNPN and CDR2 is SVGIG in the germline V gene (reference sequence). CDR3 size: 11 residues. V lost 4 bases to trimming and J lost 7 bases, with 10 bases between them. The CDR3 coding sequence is TGTGCCTGGAATTTAAAAAATGAAGCTTTCTTT. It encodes CAWNLKNEAFF.

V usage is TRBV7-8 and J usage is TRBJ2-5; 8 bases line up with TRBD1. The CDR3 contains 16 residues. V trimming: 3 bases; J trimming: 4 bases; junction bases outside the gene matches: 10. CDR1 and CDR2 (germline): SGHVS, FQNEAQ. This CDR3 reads CASSLDRVGAGETQYF. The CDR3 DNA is TGTGCCAGCAGCTTGGACAGGGTGGGGGCTGGAGAGACCCAGTACTTC. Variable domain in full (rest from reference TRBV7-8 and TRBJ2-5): GAGVSQSPRYKVAKRGQDVALRCDPISGHVSLFWYQQALGQGPEFLTYFQNEAQLDKSGLPSDRFFAERPEGSVSTLKIQRTQQEDSAVYLCASSLDRVGAGETQYFGPGTRLLVL.